This T cell receptor beta chain was profiled in a study of tumor T cells in aggressive B-cell lymphoma. Assay: immunoSEQ multiplex PCR; the TCRdb copy retains only in-frame clones and omits some. Of some 7,000 clones listed, 82% were seen once; the top ten hold roughly 3%. Trimming stripped 0 bases from V and 8 bases from J, with 12 bases between. CDR3 length: 14 residues. Looked up from germline, CDR1 is SGDLS and CDR2 is YYNGEE. The TCR sequence derives from an adult with diffuse large B cell lymphoma. Input material: tumor tissue. The chain couples TRBV9 to TRBJ1-3, with D hard to call. This CDR3 is CASSVGGLEDTIYF. The CDR3 bases are TGTGCCAGCAGCGTAGGCGGGTTAGAGGACACCATATATTTT.